Listed below are T cell receptor beta chains from one sample, sequenced in a study of cytomegalovirus exposure and HLA in healthy donors. Produced via immunoSEQ multiplex PCR; TCRdb's table is partial and in-frame only. The sample lists fewer than 250,000 clones, 87% occurring once. The specimen was PBMCs. These receptor sequences come from a boy between 2 and 10 years old in good health and CMV-seronegative. CDR3s include the opening cysteine and the closing phenylalanine or tryptophan. The D gene is left open where the match is weak. Clone size, where shown, is once, few, many, or a class for clones that have expanded.

>TRBV27|TRBD1|TRBJ1-1|NA
CASSFAGGTEAFF
TGTGCCAGCAGTTTTGCAGGGGGGACTGAAGCTTTCTTT
>TRBV30|NA|TRBJ1-5|NA
CAWSLRGHSNQPQHF
TGTGCCTGGAGTCTTCGGGGACATAGCAATCAGCCCCAGCATTTT
>TRBV7-2|NA|TRBJ2-1|few
CASSPLREQFF
TGTGCCAGCAGCCCCCTTCGGGAGCAGTTCTTC
>TRBV6-1|NA|TRBJ1-1|NA
CASSARSSQSEAFF
TGTGCCAGCAGTGCCCGGTCAAGCCAATCTGAAGCTTTCTTT
>TRBV6-1|NA|TRBJ2-7|NA
CASSGRGISYEQYF
TGTGCCAGCAGTGGCAGGGGTATCTCCTACGAGCAGTACTTC
>TRBV7-9|TRBD1|TRBJ1-3|once
CSSSTTTGGAGNTIYF
TGTTCCAGCAGCACTACGACAGGGGGCGCGGGAAACACCATATATTTT
>TRBV10-3|NA|TRBJ1-1|NA
CAIMEREDGRTEAFF
TGTGCCATCATGGAACGGGAAGATGGGAGGACTGAAGCTTTCTTT
>TRBV7-6|TRBD1|TRBJ1-1|NA
CASSPTGGRTEAFF
TGTGCCAGCAGCCCAACAGGGGGCAGGACTGAAGCTTTCTTT
>TRBV5-5|NA|TRBJ2-5|NA
CASGEWGSRGQETQYF
TGTGCCAGCGGAGAGTGGGGGTCTAGGGGGCAAGAGACCCAGTACTTC
>TRBV29-1|NA|TRBJ2-5|NA
CSVDASASQETQYF
TGCAGCGTTGATGCTAGCGCTAGCCAAGAGACCCAGTACTTC